This TCR beta chain is from a study of CD8+ T cells in alopecia areata. Isolated RNA was reverse transcribed into cDNA used as the sequencing template. Libraries were prepared by immunoSEQ multiplex PCR; TCRdb keeps only in-frame clonotypes and omits some of them. This sample has about 150,000 clones; more than 45% occur once, and the top ten carry 15% to 20%. The CDR3 length is 12 residues. The V gene's germline CDR1 is MGHDK and CDR2 SYGVNS. Trimming cost V 5 bases and J 8 bases, with 9 bases left between them. Study conclusions and caveats: Normal-skin resident alphabeta T cells also appear among scalp sample sequences. Mice showed clearer TCR sharing than patients did, a gap that was possibly HLA-related.

On this clone: Its antigen is currently unknown.

V gene TRBV25-1 combines with J gene TRBJ2-2, with no clear D. Material: CD8+ T cells sorted from blood, obtained at week 0. This sequence was found in a human donor with alopecia areata. CDR3 amino acids: CASSFRWGELFF. The CDR3 DNA follows: TGTGCCAGCAGTTTTCGGTGGGGGGAGCTGTTTTTT.